This record covers a single T cell receptor (beta chain). What this receptor recognizes is not known. No much larger clonotype is one base removed from it; base qualities were not supplied. In the prospective study, participants were about 18 to 100 years old, resided in 20 to 30 geographic areas of the United States, and were enrolled through a virtual design. Cohort assignment in the prospective study relied on participant-reported clinical history from a screening survey and a study questionnaire. A participant counted as exposed if, within 2 weeks of entering the study, that participant had been in contact with someone who had a PCR-confirmed or clinician-diagnosed COVID-19 case. Mobile phlebotomists in the prospective study collected whole blood, serum and a nasopharyngeal or oropharyngeal swab from every participant. Over an approximately 2-month period, participants in the prospective study had the option of providing additional blood draws and questionnaires. Before DNA extraction, prospective study blood samples were shipped either frozen or at room temperature.

The germline V gene yields SGHVS for CDR1 and FQNEAQ for CDR2. The CDR3 runs 16 amino acids, cysteine and phenylalanine included. The only DNA kept is the CDR3, 48 bases in frame from the first base. V and J are truncated by 0 bases and 3 bases respectively, leaving an intervening sequence of 11 bases. The data originate from a study of blood T cell repertoires in COVID-19 (TCRdb year 2020). The study in broad terms: Samples covering the acute and convalescent phases of COVID-19 were provided by collaborators in the United States, Italy and Spain. A de-identified subject ID, COVID-19 status, age in years and sex were almost always included in the sample metadata. A freely available public database, intended as a resource for researchers studying the immune response to SARS-CoV-2, is where the repertoires were released. Subjects who had been exposed to COVID-19, were actively infected with it, or had recovered from it provided the deeply sampled blood TCRbeta repertoires that made up the dataset. Where available, HLA class I and class II types were obtained from metadata supplied by the sample provider rather than from assay-based typing. The prospective study material was composed of cDNA or gDNA derived from T cells, B-cell-depleted T cells, or PBMCs. Samples came from the ongoing ImmuneRACE study (first 160 participants) plus 1,254 subjects from 6 global collaborators.

The immunoSEQ Assay, a bias-controlled multiplex PCR, was used to amplify TCRbeta CDR3 regions from genomic DNA. The source study handled its data this way. The number of nucleated cells in each sample was estimated from the amplification of reference gene primers within the assay. Sequence reads were collapsed and filtered to measure the absolute abundance of every unique TCRbeta CDR3 rearrangement. Productive Simpson clonality was computed per sample as the square root of Simpson's diversity index over productive rearrangements. This is the immuneACCESS table as TCRdb keeps it, with only in-frame sequences that have V and J called. A part of the clones is gone; compared with another copy, unresolved V genes explain less than half, and the rest is unexplained. That table is the source of V, J and clone size, and D and trimming were worked out from the DNA. Present in this sample are about 320,000 clones, approximately 90% of which were seen just once. Around 3.9% of the sample is taken by the ten largest.

Overall study outcomes, separate from this receptor: The amount of clinical and demographic metadata varied by source and participant and was provided uncurated.

Recombination joined TRBV7-8 with TRBJ1-4; the D gene is not confidently resolved. This clonotype was obtained from a woman aged 25 to 45 who had been exposed to COVID-19. The source material was PBMCs or T cells enriched from blood (not recorded which). DNA sequence: TGTGCCAGCAGCTTAGCGTATGGGCTGTCTAATGAAAAACTGTTTTTT. Its protein is CASSLAYGLSNEKLFF.